The present entry profiles one T cell receptor (beta chain) with its context. The trim removed 0 bases at V and 3 bases at J, leaving 7 bases unmatched. Germline CDR1 reads SGHVS; CDR2 reads FQNEAQ. The CDR3 covers 19 residues. The time point: patch test 3, about 24 weeks after DPC sensitization. The treatment was: therapeutic diphenylcyclopropenone sensitization with weekly scalp DPC. This specimen comes from a study of human T cells and chemical hapten exposure. TCRdb reprocessed the RACE reads with MiXCR, giving one entry per CDR3 protein. The repertoire has about 82,000 distinct CDR3 sequences, under 15% of them found once; the top ten carry around 5.8%.

The receptor was derived from a woman aged 45-59 years with alopecia areata. Some clones in this sample may be carry-over from other donors' samples. The starting material was whole blood, obtained in connection with sensitization to the hapten diphenylcyclopropenone (DPC). V and J are TRBV7-8 and TRBJ2-1, with TRBD2 matching over 14 bases. CDR3 sequence (DNA): TGTGCCAGCAGCTTAGCAAGGACTAGCGGGAGGCGGCACTACAATGAGCAGTTCTTC. Its translation: CASSLARTSGRRHYNEQFF.